A selection of T cell receptor beta chains follows, all from one sample in a study of shared clonotypes between healthy human individuals. Here immunoSEQ multiplex PCR was the method, and the copy in TCRdb shows in-frame clones only, minus some. The repertoire holds 1.5 million to 1.9 million clones, with around 98% as singletons. Sample: naive CD4+ T cells sorted from blood. All receptors come from a man aged 25-45 years in good health. Each CDR3 is given with its conserved first and last residue. The order of the fields is J gene, D gene, V gene, clone size, CDR3 DNA, CDR3 protein. A D gene is named only where the DNA matches it firmly. Clone size is stated in some rows and not others, as once, few, many or a class when expanded.

TRBJ1-3 - TRBV7-8 - TGTGCCAGCGGACTCGTCTTTGGAAACACCATATATTTT CASGLVFGNTIYF
TRBJ2-5 - TRBV27 once TGTGCCAGCAGTTTGTTTGTGGGAGGGACACAAGAGACCCAGTACTTC CASSLFVGGTQETQYF
TRBJ2-3 - TRBV5-4 - TGTGCCAGCAGCTTTCCCCCCACAGATACGCAGTATTTT CASSFPPTDTQYF
TRBJ2-7 - TRBV11-2 - TGTGCCAGCAGCCCAGGGCTCAGGTTCTCCTACGAGCAGTACTTC CASSPGLRFSYEQYF
TRBJ1-2 TRBD1 TRBV6-1 - TGTGCCAGCAGTGGGGACAGCTATGGCTACACCTTC CASSGDSYGYTF
TRBJ2-2 TRBD2 TRBV4-2 - TGTGCCAGCAGCCAACTACCCGTAGCGGGGGCGAACACCGGGGAGCTGTTTTTT CASSQLPVAGANTGELFF
TRBJ2-7 - TRBV18 - TGTGCCAGCTCACCACCGGCAGAGAGCTCCTACGAGCAGTACTTC CASSPPAESSYEQYF
TRBJ2-7 TRBD1 TRBV9 - TGTGCCAGCAGCGCTCAGGGGGCGGCACCCTACGAGCAGTACTTC CASSAQGAAPYEQYF
TRBJ2-7 - TRBV7-3 - TGTGCCAGCAGCTGGACACCCGACTCCGAGCAGTACTTC CASSWTPDSEQYF
TRBJ1-1 - TRBV28 - TGTGCCAGCAGCCTTACCTCCCCCGCTTTCTTT CASSLTSPAFF
TRBJ1-1 - TRBV6-5 - TGTGCCAGCAGAAGGGGGGATGAAGCTTTCTTT CASRRGDEAFF
TRBJ2-1 - TRBV4-3 - TGCGCCAGCAGCCCGTTCACTTTTGGTGAGCAGTTCTTC CASSPFTFGEQFF
TRBJ2-1 - TRBV11-2 - TGTGCCAGCAGGTCGACTCTACGCTCCTACAATGAGCAGTTCTTC CASRSTLRSYNEQFF
TRBJ2-3 - TRBV5-1 - TGCGCCAGCAGCGGTGACCCCCGCTTTGGCACAGATACGCAGTATTTT CASSGDPRFGTDTQYF
TRBJ2-3 TRBD2 TRBV4-1 - TGCGCCAGCAGCCAAGATGGGGCCCTAGCGGGAGGGCCCCTGCAGTATTTT CASSQDGALAGGPLQYF
TRBJ2-7 TRBD2 TRBV7-9 - TGTGCCAGCAGCTTGGTACCTAGCGGGATTTACGAGCAGTACTTC CASSLVPSGIYEQYF
TRBJ2-7 - TRBV27 - TGTGCCAGCAGTTCCAAATCACTCGAAGCATTCTACGAGCAGTACTTC CASSSKSLEAFYEQYF
TRBJ2-5 - TRBV6-5 - TGTGCCAGCAGTTACCAGGGGCCGGAGACCCAGTACTTC CASSYQGPETQYF
TRBJ1-1 - TRBV28 - TGTGCCAGCAGTATGACAGCAAACACTGAAGCTTTCTTT CASSMTANTEAFF
TRBJ1-1 - TRBV5-1 once TGCGCCAGCAGCTCCGACAGTGTGAACACTGAAGCTTTCTTT CASSSDSVNTEAFF
TRBJ2-3 - TRBV7-8 - TGTGCCAGCAGCTTAGCTAGAGGAGTAGATACGCAGTATTTT CASSLARGVDTQYF
TRBJ2-7 TRBD2 TRBV5-6 - TGTGCCAGCAGCCCTAGAAGGGGACTAGCCTTCTACGAGCAGTACTTC CASSPRRGLAFYEQYF
TRBJ2-7 TRBD1 TRBV9 - TGTGCCAGCAGCGTAGCGGACAGGGACTACGAGCAGTACTTC CASSVADRDYEQYF
TRBJ2-3 - TRBV11-2 - TGTGCCAGCAACCACGCCGCCGATACGCAGTATTTT CASNHAADTQYF
TRBJ1-1 - TRBV19 - TGTGCCAGTAGTGACACGGTGAACACTGAAGCTTTCTTT CASSDTVNTEAFF
TRBJ2-2 - TRBV5-1 few TGCGCCAGCAGCTTGGGCGGAAACACCGGGGAGCTGTTTTTT CASSLGGNTGELFF
TRBJ2-7 TRBD2 TRBV7-3 once TGTGCCAGCAGCCGGGACGCGGGAGGGGAGCAGTACTTC CASSRDAGGEQYF
TRBJ2-7 - TRBV13 - TGTGCCAGCAGCTTAGGCCGGCTAGCCGCCGTAGAGCAGTACTTC CASSLGRLAAVEQYF
TRBJ2-1 TRBD2 TRBV6-5 - TGTGCCAGCAGTTACTGGCGGGAGGGAGGAAATGAGCAGTTCTTC CASSYWREGGNEQFF
TRBJ1-2 - TRBV6-1 - TGTGCCAGCAGTCTGACTTATGGCTACACCTTC CASSLTYGYTF
TRBJ2-7 - TRBV7-2 - TGTGCCAGCAGCAAACCTTCAGGGCTACCCTACGAGCAGTACTTC CASSKPSGLPYEQYF
TRBJ2-2 - TRBV28 - TGTGCCAGCAGCCAGGGGTGGACCGGGGAGCTGTTTTTT CASSQGWTGELFF
TRBJ2-1 - TRBV7-3 - TGTGCCAGCAGCTTATCTGGGACCCCCCTCAATGAGCAGTTCTTC CASSLSGTPLNEQFF
TRBJ2-5 - TRBV9 - TGTGCCAGCAGCGTAGGGACCCGAGAGACCCAGTACTTC CASSVGTRETQYF
TRBJ2-5 - TRBV27 - TGTGCCAGCAGTTCAAGGGGGTTTTACCAAGAGACCCAGTACTTC CASSSRGFYQETQYF
TRBJ1-2 TRBD1 TRBV25-1 - TGTGCCAGCAGTGCGCGGGACAGGTTTGACTATGGCTACACCTTC CASSARDRFDYGYTF
TRBJ2-7 - TRBV7-9 - TGTGCCAGCAGCTTAGGAGGTGGTAGCTCCTACGAGCAGTACTTC CASSLGGGSSYEQYF
TRBJ1-4 - TRBV7-9 few TGTGCCAGCAGCTTAGAGGTCGTGGGAGGAAAACTGTTTTTT CASSLEVVGGKLFF
TRBJ2-1 - TRBV7-2 - TGTGCCAGCAGCTTCCCCACTAGGTACAATGAGCAGTTCTTC CASSFPTRYNEQFF
TRBJ2-2 - TRBV6-5 - TGTGCCAGCAGTTATCAGAGCTCCGGGGAGCTGTTTTTT CASSYQSSGELFF
TRBJ2-1 TRBD2 TRBV5-6 - TGTGCCAGCAGCTTTTTGCGGGAGAACGTGGGTGAGCAGTTCTTC CASSFLRENVGEQFF
TRBJ2-7 TRBD1 TRBV28 - TGTGCCAGCAGAACAGGGGGTTACGAGCAGTACTTC CASRTGGYEQYF
TRBJ1-1 - TRBV2 - TGTGCCAGCGCCGTCATCACTGAAGCTTTCTTT CASAVITEAFF
TRBJ2-7 - TRBV27 - TGTGCCAGCCTTGTGGGGGACAAAACCTACGAGCAGTACTTC CASLVGDKTYEQYF
TRBJ2-2 TRBD2 TRBV7-9 - TGTGCCAGCAGCCGAAAGACCAGGGAGGGCACCGGGGAGCTGTTTTTT CASSRKTREGTGELFF
TRBJ2-2 TRBD2 TRBV27 - TGTGCCAGCAGCTTTTACGGACTAGCGGGAAACACCGGGGAGCTGTTTTTT CASSFYGLAGNTGELFF
TRBJ2-1 TRBD2 TRBV5-1 - TGCGCCAGCAGCTTGGACGCCAGCGGGATGGGGGGCAATGAGCAGTTCTTC CASSLDASGMGGNEQFF
TRBJ1-2 - TRBV30 - TGTGCCTGGTCCAGGGACTATGGCTACACCTTC CAWSRDYGYTF
TRBJ2-1 TRBD2 TRBV7-6 - TGTGCCAGCAGCTTTAGCGGGGCCGAGCAGTTCTTC CASSFSGAEQFF
TRBJ2-2 - TRBV18 - TGTGCCAGCTCACCACCGGGGTCCCTCACCGGGGAGCTGTTTTTT CASSPPGSLTGELFF
TRBJ2-7 - TRBV7-2 - TGTGCCAGCAGCAGGAGCCACGAGCAGTACTTC CASSRSHEQYF
TRBJ1-5 - TRBV5-1 once TGCGCCAGCAGCTTTGCTCCAGCGGAACAGCCCCAGCATTTT CASSFAPAEQPQHF
TRBJ2-5 TRBD2 TRBV9 - TGTGCCAGCAGCACCCCTCGAGCGGGAGGGCTTGAGACCCAGTACTTC CASSTPRAGGLETQYF
TRBJ2-7 TRBD2 TRBV5-1 - TGCGCCAGCAGCTTTCGGGCAAACAGCGGGAGCTTCTACGAGCAGTACTTC CASSFRANSGSFYEQYF